The text below deals with one T cell receptor beta chain. In this sample, this clone turned up a few times. There is no known antigen for this receptor. Base-call qualities are not available, and no considerably larger clone is one nucleotide away. The data are from a study of blood T cell repertoires in COVID-19 (TCRdb year 2020). Background on the whole study: Samples covering the acute and convalescent phases of COVID-19 were provided by collaborators in the United States, Italy and Spain. A de-identified subject ID, COVID-19 status, age in years and sex were almost always included in the sample metadata. The repertoires were released in a freely available public database meant as a resource for research on the immune response to SARS-CoV-2. Where available, HLA class I and class II types were taken from metadata supplied by the sample provider and were not determined by assay-based typing. Samples came from the ongoing ImmuneRACE study (first 160 participants) plus 1,254 subjects from 6 global collaborators. The material from the prospective study consisted of cDNA or gDNA derived from T cells, B-cell-depleted T cells, or PBMCs. The dataset comprised deeply sampled blood TCRbeta repertoires from subjects exposed to, actively infected with, or recovered from COVID-19.

What the authors observed across the whole study: Clinical and demographic metadata were provided uncurated, with the amount varying by source and participant.

Participants in the prospective study were aged about 18 to 90 years, lived in under 30 United States geographic areas, and enrolled through a virtual design. In the prospective study, cohorts were assigned on the basis of participant-reported clinical history obtained from a screening survey and a study questionnaire. For ImmuneRACE Cohort 3, a participant was defined as recovered based on two consecutive negative NP/OP PCR tests, clearance by a healthcare professional, or resolution of symptoms. In the prospective study, whole blood, serum and a nasopharyngeal or oropharyngeal swab were collected from each participant by mobile phlebotomists. Over a roughly two-month period, participants in the prospective study had the option of providing additional blood draws and questionnaires. Prospective study blood samples were shipped either frozen or at room temperature before DNA extraction. The immunoSEQ Assay, a bias-controlled multiplex PCR, was used to amplify TCRbeta CDR3 regions from genomic DNA. The study's own analysis went as follows. The number of nucleated cells in each sample was estimated from the amplification of reference gene primers within the assay. Sequence reads were collapsed and filtered to measure the absolute abundance of every unique TCRbeta CDR3 rearrangement. For each sample, productive Simpson clonality was calculated as the square root of Simpson's diversity index over productive rearrangements. Sourced from immuneACCESS, this table was stored by TCRdb with only in-frame sequences that have V and J called. A share of the clones is absent; for the studies checked, an unresolved V gene accounts for under half, and the remainder has no known explanation. V and J calls and clone size come straight from that table; D and trimming were deduced from the DNA. For this sample the table gives approximately 230,000 clones, of which roughly 79% were detected only once. The top ten constitute 15% of the sample.

CDR1 and CDR2 were assigned from the germline V gene as LGHNA and YNFKEQ. V lost 3 bases and J lost 0 bases; the stretch between them is 12 bases long. From the cysteine through the phenylalanine, the CDR3 covers 16 amino acids. Left in the record is the CDR3 DNA by itself, 48 bases read in frame from the first base. This sequence uses TRBV4-2 and TRBJ1-3; TRBD1 could be the D gene, as 5 bases match. This receptor was taken from a man aged 35-49 years who had recovered from COVID-19. Sequenced: PBMCs or T cells enriched from blood (not recorded which). The CDR3: CASSQVLRGSGNTIYF. The bases read TGTGCCAGCAGCCAGGTGTTAAGGGGCTCTGGAAACACCATATATTTT.